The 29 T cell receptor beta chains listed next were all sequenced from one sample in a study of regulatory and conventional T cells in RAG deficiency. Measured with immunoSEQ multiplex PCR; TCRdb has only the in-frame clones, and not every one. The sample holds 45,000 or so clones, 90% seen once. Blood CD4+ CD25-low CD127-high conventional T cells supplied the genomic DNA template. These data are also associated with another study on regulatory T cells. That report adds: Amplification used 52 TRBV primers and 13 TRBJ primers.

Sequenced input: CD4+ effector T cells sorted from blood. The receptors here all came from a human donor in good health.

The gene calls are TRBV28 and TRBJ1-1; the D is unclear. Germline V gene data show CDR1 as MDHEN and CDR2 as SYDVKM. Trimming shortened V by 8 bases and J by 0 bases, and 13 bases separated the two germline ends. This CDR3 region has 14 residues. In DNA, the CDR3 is TGTGCCAGCCGTAGGGCCTCCATGAACACTGAAGCTTTCTTT. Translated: CASRRASMNTEAFF.

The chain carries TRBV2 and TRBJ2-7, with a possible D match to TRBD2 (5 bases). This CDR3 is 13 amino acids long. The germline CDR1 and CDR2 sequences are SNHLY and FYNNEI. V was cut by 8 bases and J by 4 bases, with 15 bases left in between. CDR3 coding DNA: TGTGCCAGCCTTAAGGGTCGGGGATACGAGCAGTACTTC. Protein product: CASLKGRGYEQYF. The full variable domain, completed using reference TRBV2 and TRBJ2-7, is EPEVTQTPSHQVTQMGQEVILRCVPISNHLYFYWYRQILGQKVEFLVSFYNNEISEKSEIFDDQFSVERPDGSNFTLKIRSTKLEDSAMYFCASLKGRGYEQYFGPGTRLTVT.

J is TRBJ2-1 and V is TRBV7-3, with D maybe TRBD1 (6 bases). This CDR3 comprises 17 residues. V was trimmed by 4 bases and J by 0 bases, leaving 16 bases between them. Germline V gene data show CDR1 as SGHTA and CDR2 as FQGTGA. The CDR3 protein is CASSSDDRPSSYNEQFF. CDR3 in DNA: TGTGCCAGCAGCTCTGACGACAGGCCGAGCTCCTACAATGAGCAGTTCTTC.

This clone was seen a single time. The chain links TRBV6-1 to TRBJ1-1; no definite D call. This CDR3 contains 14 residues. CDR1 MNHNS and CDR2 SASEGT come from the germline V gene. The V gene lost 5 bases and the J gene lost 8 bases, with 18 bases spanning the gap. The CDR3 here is CASSSPGKTTEAFF. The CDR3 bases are TGTGCCAGCAGTAGCCCCGGGAAGACGACAGAAGCTTTCTTT.

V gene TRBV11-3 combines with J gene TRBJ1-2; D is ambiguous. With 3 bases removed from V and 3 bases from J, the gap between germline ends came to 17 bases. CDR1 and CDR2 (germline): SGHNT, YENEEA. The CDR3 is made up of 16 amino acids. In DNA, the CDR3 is TGTGCCAGCAGCTTCGATTGGGGAGAACGGCACTATGGCTACACCTTC. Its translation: CASSFDWGERHYGYTF.

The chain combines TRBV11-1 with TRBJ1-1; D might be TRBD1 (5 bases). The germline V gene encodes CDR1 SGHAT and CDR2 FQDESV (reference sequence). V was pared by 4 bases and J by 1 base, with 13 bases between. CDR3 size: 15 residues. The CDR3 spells CASSSPGPPNTEAFF. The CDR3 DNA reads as TGTGCCAGCAGCTCCCCGGGACCGCCGAACACTGAAGCTTTCTTT.

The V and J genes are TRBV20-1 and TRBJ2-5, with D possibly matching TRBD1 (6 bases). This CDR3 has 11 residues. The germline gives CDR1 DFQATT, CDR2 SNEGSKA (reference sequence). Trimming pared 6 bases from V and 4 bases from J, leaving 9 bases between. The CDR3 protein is CSAGRGETQYF. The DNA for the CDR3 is TGCAGTGCAGGCAGGGGAGAGACCCAGTACTTC.

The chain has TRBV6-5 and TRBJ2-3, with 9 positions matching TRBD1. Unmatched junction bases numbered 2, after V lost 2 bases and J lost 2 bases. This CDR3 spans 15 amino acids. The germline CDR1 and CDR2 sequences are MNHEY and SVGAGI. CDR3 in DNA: TGTGCCAGCAGTTACGGGACAGGGAACACAGATACGCAGTATTTT. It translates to CASSYGTGNTDTQYF.

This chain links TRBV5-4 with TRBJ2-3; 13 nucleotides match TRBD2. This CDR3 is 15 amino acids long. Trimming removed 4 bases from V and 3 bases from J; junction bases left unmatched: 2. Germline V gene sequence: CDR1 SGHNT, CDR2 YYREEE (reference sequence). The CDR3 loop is CASSRTSGSTDTQYF. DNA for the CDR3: TGTGCCAGCAGCAGGACTAGCGGGAGTACAGATACGCAGTATTTT.

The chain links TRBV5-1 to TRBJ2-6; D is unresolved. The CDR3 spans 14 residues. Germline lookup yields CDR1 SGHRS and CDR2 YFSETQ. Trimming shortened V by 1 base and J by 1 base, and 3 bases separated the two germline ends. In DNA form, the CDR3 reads TGCGCCAGCAGCTTGTTGTCTGGGGCCAACGTCCTGACTTTC. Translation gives CASSLLSGANVLTF.

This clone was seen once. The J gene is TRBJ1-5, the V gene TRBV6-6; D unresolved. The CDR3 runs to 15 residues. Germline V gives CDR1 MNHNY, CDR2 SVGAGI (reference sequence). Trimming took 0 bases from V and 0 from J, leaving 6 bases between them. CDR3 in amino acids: CASSYSRNSNQPQHF. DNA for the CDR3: TGTGCCAGCAGTTACTCACGGAATAGCAATCAGCCCCAGCATTTT.

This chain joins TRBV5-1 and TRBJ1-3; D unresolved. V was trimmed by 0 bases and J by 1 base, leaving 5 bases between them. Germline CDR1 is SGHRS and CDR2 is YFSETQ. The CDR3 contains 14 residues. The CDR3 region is CASSLEGSGNTIYF. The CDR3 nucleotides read TGCGCCAGCAGCTTGGAAGGGTCTGGAAACACCATATATTTT.

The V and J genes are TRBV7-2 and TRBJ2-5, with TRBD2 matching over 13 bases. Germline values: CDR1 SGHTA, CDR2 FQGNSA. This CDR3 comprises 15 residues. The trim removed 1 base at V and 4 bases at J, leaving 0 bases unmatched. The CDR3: CASSLGTSGRETQYF. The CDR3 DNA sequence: TGTGCCAGCAGCTTAGGGACTAGCGGGAGAGAGACCCAGTACTTC. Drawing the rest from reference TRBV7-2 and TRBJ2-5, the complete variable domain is GAGVSQSPSNKVTEKGKDVELRCDPISGHTALYWYRQSLGQGLEFLIYFQGNSAPDKSGLPSDRFSAERTGGSVSTLTIQRTQQEDSAVYLCASSLGTSGRETQYFGPGTRLLVL.

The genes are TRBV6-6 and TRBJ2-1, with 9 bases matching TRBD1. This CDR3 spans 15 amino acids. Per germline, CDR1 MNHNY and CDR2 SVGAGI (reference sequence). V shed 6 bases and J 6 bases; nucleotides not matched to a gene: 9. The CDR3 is CASSSGQGSSNEQFF. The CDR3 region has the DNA TGTGCCAGCAGCAGTGGACAGGGGAGTAGCAATGAGCAGTTCTTC.

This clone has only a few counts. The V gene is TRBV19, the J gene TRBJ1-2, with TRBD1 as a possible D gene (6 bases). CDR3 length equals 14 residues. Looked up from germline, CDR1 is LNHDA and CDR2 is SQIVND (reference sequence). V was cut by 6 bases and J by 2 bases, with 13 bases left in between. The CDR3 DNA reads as TGTGCCAGTAGATCCGGCCAGGGGAACTATGGCTACACCTTC. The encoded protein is CASRSGQGNYGYTF.

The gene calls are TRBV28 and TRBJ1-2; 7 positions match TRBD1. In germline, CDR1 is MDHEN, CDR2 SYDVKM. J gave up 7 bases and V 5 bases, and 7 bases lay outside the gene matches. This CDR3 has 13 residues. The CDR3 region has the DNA TGTGCCAGCAGTCGGGGACAGAGGACTGGCTACACCTTC. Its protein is CASSRGQRTGYTF.

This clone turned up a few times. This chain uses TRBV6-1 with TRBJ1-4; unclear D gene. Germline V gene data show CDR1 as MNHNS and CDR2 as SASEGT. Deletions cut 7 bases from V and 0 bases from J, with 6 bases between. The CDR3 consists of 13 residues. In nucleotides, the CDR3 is TGTGCCAGCACGGTTGCAACTAATGAAAAACTGTTTTTT. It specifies CASTVATNEKLFF.

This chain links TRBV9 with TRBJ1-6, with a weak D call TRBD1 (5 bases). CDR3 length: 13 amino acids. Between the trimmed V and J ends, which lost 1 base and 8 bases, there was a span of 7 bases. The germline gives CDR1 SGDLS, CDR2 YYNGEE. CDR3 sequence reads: CASSVTGDSPLHF. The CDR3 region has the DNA TGTGCCAGCAGCGTAACAGGAGATTCACCCCTCCACTTT.

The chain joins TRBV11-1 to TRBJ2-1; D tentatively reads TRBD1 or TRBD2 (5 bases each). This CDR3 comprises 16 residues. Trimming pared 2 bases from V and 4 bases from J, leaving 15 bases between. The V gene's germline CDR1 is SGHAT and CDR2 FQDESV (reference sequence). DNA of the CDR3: TGTGCCAGCAGCTTACAAGTGGGAGAGGGGTACAATGAGCAGTTCTTC. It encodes CASSLQVGEGYNEQFF.

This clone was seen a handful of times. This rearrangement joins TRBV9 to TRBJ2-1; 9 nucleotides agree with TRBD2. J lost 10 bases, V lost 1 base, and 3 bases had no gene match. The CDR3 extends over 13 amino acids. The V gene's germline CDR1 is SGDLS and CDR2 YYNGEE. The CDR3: CASSVRLAGEQFF. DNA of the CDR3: TGTGCCAGCAGCGTAAGGCTAGCGGGGGAGCAGTTCTTC.

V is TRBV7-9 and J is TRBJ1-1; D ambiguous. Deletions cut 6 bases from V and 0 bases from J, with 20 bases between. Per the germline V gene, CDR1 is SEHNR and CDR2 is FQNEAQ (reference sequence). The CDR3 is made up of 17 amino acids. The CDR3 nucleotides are TGTGCCAGCAGGACGGCAGGAACCTACTTCATGAACACTGAAGCTTTCTTT. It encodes CASRTAGTYFMNTEAFF.

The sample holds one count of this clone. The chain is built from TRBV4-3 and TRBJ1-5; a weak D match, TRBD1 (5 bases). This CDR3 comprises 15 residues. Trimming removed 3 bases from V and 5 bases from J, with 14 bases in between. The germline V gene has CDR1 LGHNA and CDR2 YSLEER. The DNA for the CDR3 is TGCGCCAGCAGCCAGGGGGAGTTTGGGCATCAGCCCCAGCATTTT. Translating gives CASSQGEFGHQPQHF.

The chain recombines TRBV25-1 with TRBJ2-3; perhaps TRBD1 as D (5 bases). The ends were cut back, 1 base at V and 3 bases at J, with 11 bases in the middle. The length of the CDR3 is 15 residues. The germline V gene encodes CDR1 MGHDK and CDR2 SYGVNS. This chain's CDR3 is CASSELKGPTDTQYF. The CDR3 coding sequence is TGTGCCAGCAGTGAATTGAAGGGGCCGACAGATACGCAGTATTTT.

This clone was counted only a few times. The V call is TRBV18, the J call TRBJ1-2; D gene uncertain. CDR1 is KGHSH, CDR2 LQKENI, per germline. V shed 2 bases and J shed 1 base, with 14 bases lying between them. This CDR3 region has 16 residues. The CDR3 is CASSPGRNRNNYGYTF. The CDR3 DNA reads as TGTGCCAGCTCACCAGGGCGCAATCGCAATAACTATGGCTACACCTTC.

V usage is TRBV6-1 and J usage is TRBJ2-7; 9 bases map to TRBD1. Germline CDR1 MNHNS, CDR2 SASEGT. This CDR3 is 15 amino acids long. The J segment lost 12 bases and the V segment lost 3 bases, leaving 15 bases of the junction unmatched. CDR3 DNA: TGTGCCAGCAGTGACCGGGACAGGGTTTTTCGGAACGGGTACTTC. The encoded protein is CASSDRDRVFRNGYF.

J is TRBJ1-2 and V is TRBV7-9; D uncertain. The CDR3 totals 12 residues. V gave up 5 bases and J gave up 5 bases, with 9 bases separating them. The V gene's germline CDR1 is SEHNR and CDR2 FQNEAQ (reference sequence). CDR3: CASSPREYGYTF. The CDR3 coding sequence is TGTGCCAGCAGCCCCCGCGAGTATGGCTACACCTTC. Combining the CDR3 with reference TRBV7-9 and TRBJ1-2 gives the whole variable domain DTGVSQNPRHKITKRGQNVTFRCDPISEHNRLYWYRQTLGQGPEFLTYFQNEAQLEKSRLLSDRFSAERPKGSFSTLEIQRTEQGDSAMYLCASSPREYGYTFGSGTRLTVV.

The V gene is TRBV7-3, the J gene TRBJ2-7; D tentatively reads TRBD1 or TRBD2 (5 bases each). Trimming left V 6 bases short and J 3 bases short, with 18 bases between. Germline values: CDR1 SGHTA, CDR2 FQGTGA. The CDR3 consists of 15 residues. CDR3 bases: TGTGCCAGCAGGCAACCCGGGACGGGGATCTACGAGCAGTACTTC. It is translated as CASRQPGTGIYEQYF.

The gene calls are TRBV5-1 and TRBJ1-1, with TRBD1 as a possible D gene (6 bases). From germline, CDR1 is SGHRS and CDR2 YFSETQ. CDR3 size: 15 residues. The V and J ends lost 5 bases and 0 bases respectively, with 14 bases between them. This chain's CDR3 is CASRDSGTLNTEAFF. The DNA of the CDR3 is TGCGCCAGCAGGGACAGTGGTACCCTGAACACTGAAGCTTTCTTT.

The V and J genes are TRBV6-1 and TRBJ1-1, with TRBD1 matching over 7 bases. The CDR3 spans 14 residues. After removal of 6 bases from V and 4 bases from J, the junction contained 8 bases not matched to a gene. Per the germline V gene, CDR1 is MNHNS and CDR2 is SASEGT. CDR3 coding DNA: TGTGCCAGCAGCGGCAACAGGGGCTTCACTGAAGCTTTCTTT. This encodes CASSGNRGFTEAFF.